This TCR beta chain was sequenced for a study of CD8 T cells in ankylosing spondylitis. To note about this clonotype: No antigen is known for it.

Study findings and constraints: There was reportedly significant enrichment of clones that were disease-linked in matched ankylosing spondylitis synovial fluid. Previously reported in reactive arthritis synovial fluid and blood were some of the motif variants. Characteristic, it appeared, of ankylosing spondylitis blood was a TCR beta motif of several highly homologous variants.

Germline V gene data show CDR1 as SGHTA and CDR2 as FQGNSA. CDR3 length: 12 residues. Deletions cut 1 base from V and 9 bases from J, with 7 bases between. Library preparation for TCR beta used quantitative 5'-RACE with molecular barcodes. TCRdb reprocessed the 5' RACE reads with MiXCR, giving one entry per CDR3 protein. This sample yields about 800,000 distinct CDR3 sequences, of which over 9.5% are seen a single time; under 0.6% belongs to the top ten. The V gene is TRBV7-2, the J gene TRBJ2-1, with D tentatively TRBD1 (6 bases). Source material: blood, either unsorted or a sorted T cell fraction (not recorded which). This sequence was found in a male donor with ankylosing spondylitis. The chain's CDR3 is CASSLGGGEQFF. CDR3 sequence (DNA): TGTGCCAGCAGCTTAGGAGGGGGTGAGCAGTTCTTC.